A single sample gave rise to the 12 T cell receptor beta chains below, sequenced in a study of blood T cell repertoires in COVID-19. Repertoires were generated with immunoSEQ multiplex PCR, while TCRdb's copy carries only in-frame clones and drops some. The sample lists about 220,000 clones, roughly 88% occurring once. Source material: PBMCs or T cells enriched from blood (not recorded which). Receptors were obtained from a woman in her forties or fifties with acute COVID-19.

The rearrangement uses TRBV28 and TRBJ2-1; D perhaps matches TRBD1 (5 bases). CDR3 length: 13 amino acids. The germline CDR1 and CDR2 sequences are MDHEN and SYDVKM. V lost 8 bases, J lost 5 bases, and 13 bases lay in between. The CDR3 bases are TGTGCCAGCCGACAGTACGGAAACAATGAGCAGTTCTTC. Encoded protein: CASRQYGNNEQFF.

The chain's CDR3 is CASSDRSNEKLFF. CDR3 in DNA: TGTGCCAGCAGCGACAGGTCTAATGAAAAACTGTTTTTT. V and J are TRBV6-2 or TRBV6-3 and TRBJ1-4; TRBD1 might be the D (6 bases). The CDR3 spans 13 residues. Trimming removed 6 bases at V and 3 bases at J, with 8 bases between. The germline CDR1 and CDR2 sequences are MNHEY and SVGEGT.

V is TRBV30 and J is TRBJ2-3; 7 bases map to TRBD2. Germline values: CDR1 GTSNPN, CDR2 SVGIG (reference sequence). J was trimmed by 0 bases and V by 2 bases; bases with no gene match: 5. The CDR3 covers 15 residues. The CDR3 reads CAWSRGGGSTDTQYF. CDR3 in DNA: TGTGCCTGGAGTAGGGGCGGGGGTAGCACAGATACGCAGTATTTT.

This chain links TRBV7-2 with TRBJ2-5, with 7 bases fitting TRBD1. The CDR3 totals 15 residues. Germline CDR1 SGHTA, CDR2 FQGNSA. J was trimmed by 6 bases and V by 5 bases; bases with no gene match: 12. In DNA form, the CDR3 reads TGTGCCAGCAGCCCTGGACAGGCAGCTGGGAAGACCCAGTACTTC. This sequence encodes CASSPGQAAGKTQYF. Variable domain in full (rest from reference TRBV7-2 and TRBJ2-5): GAGVSQSPSNKVTEKGKDVELRCDPISGHTALYWYRQSLGQGLEFLIYFQGNSAPDKSGLPSDRFSAERTGGSVSTLTIQRTQQEDSAVYLCASSPGQAAGKTQYFGPGTRLLVL.

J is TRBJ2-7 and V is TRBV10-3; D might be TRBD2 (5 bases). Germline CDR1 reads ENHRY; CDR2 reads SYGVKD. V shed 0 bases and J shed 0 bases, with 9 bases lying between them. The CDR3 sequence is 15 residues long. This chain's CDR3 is CAISESGGPSYEQYF. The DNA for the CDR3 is TGTGCCATCAGTGAGTCTGGCGGGCCCTCCTACGAGCAGTACTTC.

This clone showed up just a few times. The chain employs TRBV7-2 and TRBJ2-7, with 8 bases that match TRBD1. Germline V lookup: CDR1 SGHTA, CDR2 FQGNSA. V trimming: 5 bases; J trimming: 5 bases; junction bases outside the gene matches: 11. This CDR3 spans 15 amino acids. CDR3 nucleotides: TGTGCCAGCAGCCTTATCGTGGCAGGGGGCCACGAGCAGTACTTC. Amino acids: CASSLIVAGGHEQYF.

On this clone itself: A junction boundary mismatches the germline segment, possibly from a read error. The CDR3, as DNA: TGCGCCAGCAGCTCCCGGGCCACCAAAGGTCATGGGCTAGCGGGAGTTTCGTCCTTCAATGAGCAGTTCTTC. Translating it yields CASSSRATKGHGLAGVSSFNEQFF. J is TRBJ2-1 and V is TRBV5-1; 10 bases are shared with TRBD2. The CDR3 contains 24 residues. The germline V gene has CDR1 SGHRS and CDR2 YFSETQ.

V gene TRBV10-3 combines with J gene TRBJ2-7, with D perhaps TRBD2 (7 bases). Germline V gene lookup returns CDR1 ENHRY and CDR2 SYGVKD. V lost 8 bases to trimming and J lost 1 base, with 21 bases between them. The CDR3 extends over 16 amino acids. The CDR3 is CAIRDPGGRSSYEQYF. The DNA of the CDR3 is TGTGCCATCCGAGACCCGGGGGGCCGTTCATCCTACGAGCAGTACTTC.

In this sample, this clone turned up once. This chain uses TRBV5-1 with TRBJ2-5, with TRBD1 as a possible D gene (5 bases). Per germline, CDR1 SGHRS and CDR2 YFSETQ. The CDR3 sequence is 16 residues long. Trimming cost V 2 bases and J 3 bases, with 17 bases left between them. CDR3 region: CASSFQGWLGKETQYF. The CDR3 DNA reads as TGCGCCAGCAGCTTTCAGGGATGGCTAGGGAAAGAGACCCAGTACTTC.

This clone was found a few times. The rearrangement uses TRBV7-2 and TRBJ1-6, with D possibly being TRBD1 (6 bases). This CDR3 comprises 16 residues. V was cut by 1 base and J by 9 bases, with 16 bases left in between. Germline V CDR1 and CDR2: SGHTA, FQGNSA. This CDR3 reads CASSLGPDSASSPLHF. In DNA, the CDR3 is TGTGCCAGCAGCTTAGGCCCGGACAGCGCTAGTTCACCCCTCCACTTT.

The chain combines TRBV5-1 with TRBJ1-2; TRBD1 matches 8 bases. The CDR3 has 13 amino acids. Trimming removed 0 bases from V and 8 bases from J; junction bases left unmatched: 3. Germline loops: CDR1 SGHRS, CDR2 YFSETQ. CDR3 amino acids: CASSLEGQEGYTF. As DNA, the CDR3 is TGCGCCAGCAGCTTGGAGGGACAGGAGGGCTACACCTTC.

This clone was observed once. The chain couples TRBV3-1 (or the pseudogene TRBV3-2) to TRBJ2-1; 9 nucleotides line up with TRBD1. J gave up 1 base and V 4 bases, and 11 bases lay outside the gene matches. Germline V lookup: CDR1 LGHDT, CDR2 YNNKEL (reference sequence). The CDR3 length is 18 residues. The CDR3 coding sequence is TGTGCCAGCAGCCGGCCGGGACAGGGAGGGTGGTCCTACAATGAGCAGTTCTTC. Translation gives CASSRPGQGGWSYNEQFF.